In this sample, the clone carrying this TCR beta chain turned up a few times. This sample was included in a study of T-cell reconstitution after alpha-beta-depleted transplantation in children. Preparation of the TCRbeta library was carried out with unique molecular identifiers. TCRdb recomputed calls from the PCR reads with MiXCR, one row per CDR3 protein. The table has some 6,000 distinct CDR3 sequences, 16% seen once. CDR1 is MDHEN, CDR2 SYDVKM, per germline. The CDR3 totals 13 residues. V lost 7 bases to trimming and J lost 8 bases; unmatched junction nucleotides: 6. This clonotype was obtained from a male patient younger than 18 who had a stem cell transplant for acute myeloid leukemia, so the T cells may come from the graft donor. This chain links TRBV28 with TRBJ2-1, with 9 bases fitting TRBD2. Sequencing was performed on PBMCs, mostly from graft donor cells, taken 60 days after TCRalphabeta/CD19-depleted stem cell transplant. The CDR3 DNA is TGTGCCAGCATAGTCGGCGGGGGGGATGAGCAGTTCTTC. Its translation: CASIVGGGDEQFF.